Listed here are 10 T cell receptor beta chains from one sample, sequenced in a study of cytomegalovirus exposure and HLA in healthy donors. PCR primers comprised 60 Vbeta and 13 Jbeta primers. Profiling relied on immunoSEQ multiplex PCR, and the TCRdb table lists in-frame clones only, not all of them. The data hold approximately 210,000 clones, with roughly 77% observed a single time. The source material was PBMCs. These receptors all stem from a male donor in good health and CMV-seropositive.

The V and J genes are TRBV9 and TRBJ1-2, with TRBD1 as a possible D gene (6 bases). This CDR3 has 17 amino acids. V was trimmed by 0 bases and J by 4 bases, leaving 19 bases between them. Germline CDR1 SGDLS, CDR2 YYNGEE. The CDR3 loop is CASSVDFEGRGGYGYTF. For the CDR3, the DNA is TGTGCCAGCAGCGTAGATTTTGAGGGAAGAGGGGGCTATGGCTACACCTTC.

This clone has only one observation. This rearrangement joins TRBV4-1 to TRBJ1-2; D remains ambiguous. Germline CDR1 and CDR2: MGHRA and YSYEKL. The CDR3 spans 15 residues. Trimming stripped 1 base from V and 5 bases from J, with 14 bases between. CDR3 bases: TGCGCCAGCAGCCAAGTGCCCCGGGGTACGTATGGCTACACCTTC. Translated: CASSQVPRGTYGYTF.

The V call is TRBV28, the J call TRBJ2-7; 9 bases map to TRBD1. Germline lookup yields CDR1 MDHEN and CDR2 SYDVKM. This CDR3 has 15 amino acids. J gave up 3 bases and V 9 bases, and 12 bases lay outside the gene matches. The CDR3 sequence is CASPPPGQGFYEQYF. In DNA, the CDR3 is TGTGCCAGTCCGCCCCCGGGACAGGGCTTCTACGAGCAGTACTTC.

The rearrangement joins TRBV7-2 to TRBJ1-1; a weak D match, TRBD1 (5 bases). This CDR3 region has 15 residues. Germline assignment: CDR1 SGHTA and CDR2 FQGNSA. Trimming pared 4 bases from V and 7 bases from J, leaving 19 bases between. The CDR3 region has the DNA TGTGCCAGCAGCTGGAGGAGGGGCGCACCAGATGAAGCTTTCTTT. Residues: CASSWRRGAPDEAFF.

This chain links TRBV27 with TRBJ2-7, with 9 nucleotides matching TRBD1. CDR3 size: 12 residues. Losses at the gene ends were 3 bases for V and 11 bases for J; bases not matched to a gene: 5. CDR1 is MNHEY, CDR2 SMNVEV, per germline (reference sequence). CDR3 coding DNA: TGTGCCAGCAGTTTTACAGGGGGCAAGGAGTACTTC. This sequence encodes CASSFTGGKEYF.

The chain uses TRBV19 and TRBJ1-5; tentatively, D is TRBD1 (5 bases). This CDR3 region has 14 residues. V lost 3 bases, J lost 0 bases, and 6 bases lay in between. Looked up from germline, CDR1 is LNHDA and CDR2 is SQIVND (reference sequence). CDR3 region: CASSITGSNQPQHF. Here the CDR3 DNA reads TGTGCCAGTAGTATTACAGGTAGCAATCAGCCCCAGCATTTT.

The V gene is TRBV6-1, the J gene TRBJ1-1, with D possibly being TRBD1 (5 bases). The length of the CDR3 is 14 residues. Trimming removed 6 bases at V and 4 bases at J, with 15 bases between. Looked up from germline, CDR1 is MNHNS and CDR2 is SASEGT. The DNA for the CDR3 is TGTGCCAGCAGGCGGACAAGCCAATTCACTGAAGCTTTCTTT. This translates into CASRRTSQFTEAFF.

In the case of this clone: At one boundary the junction diverges from the germline segment, which might be a read error. The chain combines TRBV6-6 with TRBJ2-5; 8 positions agree with TRBD1. The J call may be mistaken, given a closer DNA end match to TRBJ2-7. The V gene's germline CDR1 is MNHNY and CDR2 SVGAGI (reference sequence). The CDR3 is 16 residues long. Written as DNA, the CDR3 is TGTGCCAGCAGTCTAACCGGACAGGGAATCTCCAACGAGCAGTACTTC. Amino acids: CASSLTGQGISNEQYF.

The chain is built from TRBV7-9 and TRBJ1-6, with 7 nucleotides matching TRBD1. The germline gives CDR1 SEHNR, CDR2 FQNEAQ (reference sequence). CDR3 size: 14 residues. The V segment lost 3 bases and the J segment 9 bases; nucleotides outside the gene matches: 5. CDR3: CASSLAGGSSPLHF. The CDR3 DNA follows: TGTGCCAGCAGCTTGGCAGGGGGTAGTTCACCCCTCCACTTT.

V gene TRBV13 combines with J gene TRBJ2-7; D remains unclear. CDR1 and CDR2 (germline): PRHDT, FYEKMQ (reference sequence). V lost 3 bases and J lost 0, with 6 bases in between. CDR3 length: 13 residues. The CDR3 protein is CASSFYHSYEQYF. CDR3 sequence (DNA): TGTGCCAGCAGCTTCTACCACTCCTACGAGCAGTACTTC. Variable domain in full (rest from reference TRBV13 and TRBJ2-7): AAGVIQSPRHLIKEKRETATLKCYPIPRHDTVYWYQQGPGQDPQFLISFYEKMQSDKGSIPDRFSAQQFSDYHSELNMSSLELGDSALYFCASSFYHSYEQYFGPGTRLTVT.